The subject of this entry is one T cell receptor (beta chain). Original analysis: It was from reference gene primer amplification that nucleated cell counts were estimated. The repertoire was sequenced with immunoSEQ multiplex PCR; TCRdb's copy has only in-frame clones and lacks some. The D gene and trimming were derived from the DNA, and the V and J assignments and clone size from that table. The sample includes around 120,000 clones, around 88% of them seen just once. This sample was taken from a study of blood T cell repertoires in COVID-19. Whole-study context: Donors in the United States, Italy and Spain gave samples during acute or convalescent COVID-19. Sample material is recorded as cDNA or gDNA derived from T cells, B-cell-depleted T cells, or PBMCs.

V lost 6 bases to trimming and J lost 3 bases; unmatched junction nucleotides: 4. The CDR3 sequence is 13 residues long. The germline gives CDR1 MNHEY, CDR2 SVGAGI. The sequence derives from a man older than 75 with active or convalescent COVID-19. The specimen was peripheral blood. The chain recombines TRBV6-5 with TRBJ2-7; 8 bases agree with TRBD1. DNA for the CDR3: TGTGCCAGCAGCGGGACAGGTCTCTACGAGCAGTACTTC. It specifies CASSGTGLYEQYF.